The 29 T cell receptor beta chains below come from one sample, sequenced in a study of T-cell reconstitution after alpha-beta-depleted transplantation in children. Unique molecular identifiers were built into the TCRbeta library. From the PCR reads, TCRdb called clonotypes with MiXCR, one entry per CDR3 protein. Of just over 200,000 distinct CDR3 sequences in the sample, about 8.7% were seen once. The input for sequencing was PBMCs, mostly from graft donor cells, taken 360 days after TCRalphabeta/CD19-depleted stem cell transplant. The origin of the receptors is a male patient between 2 and 10 years old who had a stem cell transplant for acute myeloid leukemia, so the T cells may come from the graft donor.

The table lists this clonotype with many counts. This chain connects TRBV9 to TRBJ2-1; D may be TRBD1 (5 bases). V was trimmed by 0 bases and J by 0 bases, leaving 7 bases between them. This CDR3 contains 15 residues. Looked up from germline, CDR1 is SGDLS and CDR2 is YYNGEE. The CDR3, as DNA: TGTGCCAGCAGCGTAGGGCAGGGCTCCTACAATGAGCAGTTCTTC. It specifies CASSVGQGSYNEQFF.

This clonotype was counted a few times. This rearrangement joins TRBV12-3 or TRBV12-4 to TRBJ2-2; D uncertain. The V gene lost 7 bases and the J gene lost 4 bases, with 4 bases spanning the gap. The CDR3 extends over 11 amino acids. The CDR3 DNA follows: TGTGCCAGCAAATCCACCGGGGAGCTGTTTTTT. This gives the protein CASKSTGELFF.

The rearrangement joins TRBV5-5 to TRBJ2-2; D is perhaps TRBD2 (6 bases). This CDR3 has 14 residues. V was shortened by 2 bases and J by 4 bases, with 9 bases between the two germline ends. Germline V gives CDR1 SGHKS, CDR2 YYEKEE (reference sequence). CDR3 in amino acids: CASSFGGVTGELFF. CDR3 coding DNA: TGTGCCAGCAGCTTCGGGGGAGTCACCGGGGAGCTGTTTTTT. Drawing the rest from reference TRBV5-5 and TRBJ2-2, the complete variable domain is DAGVTQSPTHLIKTRGQQVTLRCSPISGHKSVSWYQQVLGQGPQFIFQYYEKEERGRGNFPDRFSARQFPNYSSELNVNALLLGDSALYLCASSFGGVTGELFFGEGSRLTVL.

The chain combines TRBV5-1 with TRBJ2-3; D is perhaps TRBD2 (5 bases). The CDR3 covers 15 residues. The germline V and J ends were trimmed by 0 bases and 0 bases, with 8 bases remaining between them. Germline CDR1 SGHRS, CDR2 YFSETQ. DNA for the CDR3: TGCGCCAGCAGCTTGGTCGGGGAAAGCACAGATACGCAGTATTTT. It encodes CASSLVGESTDTQYF.

In this sample, this clonotype turned up many times. The rearrangement joins TRBV29-1 to TRBJ2-1, with D uncertain. The CDR3 length is 12 residues. From germline, CDR1 is SQVTM and CDR2 ANQGSEA. V was clipped by 6 bases and J by 6 bases, with 12 bases between them. DNA of the CDR3: TGCAGCGTCGTAACCTTAACCAATGAGCAGTTCTTC. As protein: CSVVTLTNEQFF.

This clonotype showed up many times. The chain combines TRBV7-2 with TRBJ1-1, with TRBD1 matching 11 bases. After removal of 7 bases from V and 14 bases from J, the junction contained 12 bases not matched to a gene. Germline V gives CDR1 SGHTA, CDR2 FQGNSA. This CDR3 contains 13 residues. The CDR3 DNA reads as TGTGCCAGCACCACGGACAGGGGGCTGGGTCTGTTCTTT. Its translation: CASTTDRGLGLFF.

This clonotype was counted at least ten times. The V and J genes are TRBV29-1 and TRBJ2-7; TRBD2 is a possible D gene (6 bases). Looked up from germline, CDR1 is SQVTM and CDR2 is ANQGSEA. The V gene lost 1 base and the J gene lost 4 bases, with 11 bases spanning the gap. The CDR3 covers 13 residues. The DNA for the CDR3 is TGCAGCGTTGAAGGGGGGGATCGGTACGAGCAGTACGTC. Protein product: CSVEGGDRYEQYV.

The chain links TRBV7-2 to TRBJ1-1; D unclear. CDR1 is SGHTA and CDR2 is FQGNSA in the germline V gene. V gave up 3 bases and J gave up 0 bases, with 5 bases separating them. CDR3 length equals 13 residues. The CDR3 loop reads CASSFRMNTEAFF. The CDR3 region has the DNA TGTGCCAGCAGCTTTCGGATGAACACTGAAGCTTTCTTT.

V usage is TRBV20-1 and J usage is TRBJ2-5; 13 nucleotides agree with TRBD2. Germline loops: CDR1 DFQATT, CDR2 SNEGSKA (reference sequence). V trimming: 3 bases; J trimming: 5 bases; junction bases outside the gene matches: 6. The CDR3 contains 15 residues. The CDR3 region has the DNA TGCAGTGCTAGGAGGACTAGCGGGAGTATGGAGACCCAGTACTTC. Translated, it gives CSARRTSGSMETQYF.

Only a few counts were recorded for this clonotype. The CDR3 loop is CASSRPGQSYGYTF. CDR3 DNA: TGTGCCAGCAGCAGGCCGGGACAGTCCTATGGCTACACCTTC. The chain recombines TRBV7-2 with TRBJ1-2; 7 nucleotides line up with TRBD1. There are 14 residues in the CDR3. The germline gives CDR1 SGHTA, CDR2 FQGNSA. V lost 5 bases and J lost 4; bases outside the gene matches: 7.

This clonotype was detected ten times or more. The chain has TRBV29-1 and TRBJ1-2; 7 nucleotides align to TRBD1. CDR3 length: 14 residues. Germline-derived CDR1 and CDR2 are SQVTM and ANQGSEA. Trimming took 7 bases from V and 2 from J; bases not matched to a gene: 10. In DNA form, the CDR3 reads TGCAGCGCAGGGAAGGGGGCGCGCAACTATGGCTACACCTTC. Encoded protein: CSAGKGARNYGYTF.

This clonotype was observed a handful of times. The J gene is TRBJ2-2, the V gene TRBV9; TRBD2 aligns across 12 bases. The CDR3 has 16 amino acids. The ends lost 4 bases at V and 7 bases at J; junction bases unmatched: 8. Germline lookup yields CDR1 SGDLS and CDR2 YYNGEE. Here the CDR3 DNA reads TGTGCCAGCAGCATCCCTAGCGGGGGGGCAAACGGGGAGCTGTTTTTT. It is translated as CASSIPSGGANGELFF.

This rearrangement joins TRBV11-3 to TRBJ2-1, with D unresolved. CDR1 is SGHNT and CDR2 is YENEEA in the germline V gene. Between the trimmed V and J ends, which lost 3 bases and 7 bases, there was a span of 10 bases. This CDR3 has 13 residues. The CDR3 DNA reads as TGTGCCAGCAGCTTGGGGTACGGAAATGAGCAGTTCTTC. It encodes CASSLGYGNEQFF.

V is TRBV18 and J is TRBJ1-6, with D perhaps TRBD1 (6 bases). The CDR3 has 15 residues. V gave up 3 bases and J gave up 7 bases, with 13 bases separating them. Germline V gene lookup returns CDR1 KGHSH and CDR2 LQKENI. Written as DNA, the CDR3 is TGTGCCAGCTCACCGCAGCGGGGGACAAATTCACCCCTCCACTTT. Translated, it gives CASSPQRGTNSPLHF.

This clonotype was counted between two and nine times. The CDR3 bases are TGTGCCAGCAGCCCAGGGGACGCCGGCACAGATACGCAGTATTTT. It yields the protein CASSPGDAGTDTQYF. The chain couples TRBV12-3 or TRBV12-4 to TRBJ2-3, with D possibly TRBD1 on 6 matching bases. V dropped 6 bases and J dropped 1 base, with 14 bases sitting between them. The CDR3 has 15 residues.

This clonotype was counted many times. The chain links TRBV12-3 or TRBV12-4 to TRBJ1-5; D is undetermined. V dropped 1 base and J dropped 5 bases, with 6 bases sitting between them. This CDR3 comprises 13 residues. CDR3 nucleotide sequence: TGTGCCAGCAGTTTAGGTGGTGATCAGCCCCAGCATTTT. Its translation: CASSLGGDQPQHF.

This rearrangement joins TRBV5-1 to TRBJ1-1; D not certain. Germline V gives CDR1 SGHRS, CDR2 YFSETQ. CDR3 length: 17 amino acids. V lost 3 bases and J lost 0, with 18 bases in between. The CDR3 loop reads CASSSPSSSTVNTEAFF. CDR3 nucleotide sequence: TGCGCCAGCAGCTCCCCCTCTTCTAGTACGGTGAACACTGAAGCTTTCTTT.

This chain joins TRBV6-1 and TRBJ2-1; 11 bases align to TRBD2. Germline V lookup: CDR1 MNHNS, CDR2 SASEGT. The CDR3 extends over 13 amino acids. Germline trimming cut 3 bases from V and 16 bases from J; bases unmatched to any gene: 8. CDR3: CASSDQLAGAVFF. In DNA, the CDR3 is TGTGCCAGCAGTGATCAACTAGCGGGAGCTGTTTTCTTC.

This clonotype was counted at least ten times. The V call is TRBV20-1, the J call TRBJ2-5, with D unclear. V was shortened by 5 bases and J by 2 bases, with 9 bases between the two germline ends. Germline lookup yields CDR1 DFQATT and CDR2 SNEGSKA (reference sequence). The CDR3 has 12 residues. The CDR3 spells CSARRSQETQYF. The CDR3 DNA reads TGCAGTGCTCGACGTTCACAAGAGACCCAGTACTTC.

This clonotype was detected ten times or more. V is TRBV5-1 and J is TRBJ1-2; D uncertain. This CDR3 spans 13 amino acids. Germline V gene sequence: CDR1 SGHRS, CDR2 YFSETQ. Trimming took 1 base from V and 0 from J, leaving 4 bases between them. CDR3 sequence reads: CASSLSTNYGYTF. The CDR3 DNA reads as TGCGCCAGCAGCTTGAGTACTAACTATGGCTACACCTTC. Looking up the rest from reference TRBV5-1 and TRBJ1-2 gives the full variable domain: KAGVTQTPRYLIKTRGQQVTLSCSPISGHRSVSWYQQTPGQGLQFLFEYFSETQRNKGNFPGRFSGRQFSNSRSEMNVSTLELGDSALYLCASSLSTNYGYTFGSGTRLTVV.

This clonotype was counted between two and nine times. The chain employs TRBV12-3 or TRBV12-4 and TRBJ1-4; no clear D gene. Trimming took off 5 bases at V and 4 bases at J, with 11 bases between the two ends. There are 14 residues in the CDR3. For the CDR3, the DNA is TGTGCCAGCAGTAGGCGGCGGTATAATGAAAAACTGTTTTTT. It translates to CASSRRRYNEKLFF.

CDR3 sequence: CASIGGGKNTEAFF. CDR3 in DNA: TGTGCCAGCATTGGTGGTGGAAAGAACACTGAAGCTTTCTTT. The rearrangement uses TRBV12-3 or TRBV12-4 and TRBJ1-1, with D unclear. V gave up 7 bases and J gave up 1 base, with 13 bases separating them. CDR3 length: 14 residues.

The rearrangement links TRBV19 to TRBJ2-7; no clear D gene. Germline assignment: CDR1 LNHDA and CDR2 SQIVND (reference sequence). The V gene lost 6 bases and the J gene lost 2 bases, with 14 bases spanning the gap. The CDR3 is 14 amino acids. CDR3 amino acids: CASRPRPHAYEQYF. The CDR3 region has the DNA TGTGCCAGTAGGCCTAGGCCACATGCCTACGAGCAGTACTTC. The entire variable domain, with the rest obtained from reference TRBV19 and TRBJ2-7, is as follows: DGGITQSPKYLFRKEGQNVTLSCEQNLNHDAMYWYRQDPGQGLRLIYYSQIVNDFQKGDIAEGYSVSREKKESFPLTVTSAQKNPTAFYLCASRPRPHAYEQYFGPGTRLTVT.

This clonotype has a handful of counts. The chain is built from TRBV20-1 and TRBJ2-2; D unresolved. In germline, CDR1 is DFQATT, CDR2 SNEGSKA (reference sequence). The length of the CDR3 is 13 residues. V was shortened by 0 bases and J by 6 bases, with 8 bases between the two germline ends. CDR3 region: CSARDRGSGELFF. Here the CDR3 DNA reads TGCAGTGCTAGAGATCGAGGATCCGGGGAGCTGTTTTTT.

The chain recombines TRBV7-6 with TRBJ2-1; tentatively, D is TRBD2 (5 bases). The CDR3 is 14 amino acids. Germline V gene sequence: CDR1 SGHVS, CDR2 FNYEAQ. V lost 3 bases, J lost 8 bases, and 14 bases lay in between. CDR3 coding DNA: TGTGCCAGCAGCTTCGAACGGGATGTCGATGAGCAGTTCTTC. Its protein is CASSFERDVDEQFF.

The chain uses TRBV12-3 or TRBV12-4 and TRBJ2-3; TRBD2 aligns across 10 bases. J gave up 1 base and V 5 bases, and 6 bases lay outside the gene matches. This CDR3 is built from 16 residues. The CDR3 region is CASSHFGTSGTDTQYF. For the CDR3, the DNA is TGTGCCAGCAGTCATTTTGGGACTAGCGGCACAGATACGCAGTATTTT.

This clonotype has just a few counts. For the CDR3, the DNA is TGCGCCAGCAGCTTACACTTGACAGGAGGCTATGGTGAGCAGTTCTTC. It yields the protein CASSLHLTGGYGEQFF. The genes are TRBV5-1 and TRBJ2-1; possible D gene TRBD1, 6 bases. The V and J ends lost 2 bases and 9 bases respectively, with 21 bases between them. There are 16 residues in the CDR3. Looked up from germline, CDR1 is SGHRS and CDR2 is YFSETQ.

V usage is TRBV5-1 and J usage is TRBJ1-1, with D unclear. Trimming shortened V by 0 bases and J by 2 bases, and 11 bases separated the two germline ends. This CDR3 has 15 amino acids. The germline CDR1 and CDR2 sequences are SGHRS and YFSETQ. The CDR3 bases are TGCGCCAGCAGCTTGGTACCTGTGCCCAACACTGAAGCTTTCTTT. Translating it yields CASSLVPVPNTEAFF.

This clonotype was detected only a few times. This sequence joins TRBV15 and TRBJ2-1; 7 bases agree with TRBD1. Germline CDR1 is LNHNV and CDR2 is YYDKDF (reference sequence). The V segment lost 1 base and the J segment 10 bases; nucleotides outside the gene matches: 4. The CDR3 runs to 13 residues. CDR3 in DNA: TGTGCCACCAGCAGAGTCCGGGACAGAGAGCAGTTCTTC. Its protein is CATSRVRDREQFF.